This TCR beta chain originates from a study of blood T cell repertoires in COVID-19. Across the study: Italy, Spain and the United States were the sources of the convalescent and acute COVID-19 samples. In each case, the material was cDNA or gDNA derived from T cells, B-cell-depleted T cells, or PBMCs.

The CDR3 length is 17 residues. Trimming removed 2 bases from V and 0 bases from J, with 11 bases in between. Germline CDR1 is SGHTA and CDR2 is FQGTGA. Source study methods: Reference gene primers were amplified, and this amplification served to estimate nucleated cell counts. The table came from immunoSEQ multiplex PCR; TCRdb's copy has only in-frame clones and leaves some out. Clone size and the V and J calls come from that table; the DNA yielded D and trimming. The table has more than 250,000 clones, more than 75% seen once. The genes are TRBV7-3 and TRBJ2-6, with D possibly matching TRBD1 (5 bases). The clonotype was recovered from a man aged 45-60 years with active or convalescent COVID-19. Specimen: peripheral blood. CDR3 sequence: CASSLQGWGSGANVLTF. The CDR3 region has the DNA TGTGCCAGCAGCTTACAGGGTTGGGGCTCTGGGGCCAACGTCCTGACTTTC.